The next 14 T cell receptor beta chains were all read from a single sample in a study of blood T cell repertoires in COVID-19. Method: immunoSEQ multiplex PCR; TCRdb's copy keeps in-frame clones and lacks some. The table records roughly 110,000 clones, 60% to 80% of them present only once. Sequences were obtained from peripheral blood. The receptor source for this set is a human donor with acute or convalescent COVID-19. The donor label of this sample is uncertain.

The V call is TRBV5-1, the J call TRBJ2-3; TRBD1 agrees at 9 bases. CDR1 is SGHRS and CDR2 is YFSETQ in the germline V gene. The CDR3 covers 17 residues. V was clipped by 0 bases and J by 1 base; unmatched bases: 6. DNA of the CDR3: TGCGCCAGCAGCTTGGCCCCAACAGGGGGCCGCACAGATACGCAGTATTTT. Protein product: CASSLAPTGGRTDTQYF.

The chain carries TRBV19 and TRBJ2-5; a possible D gene is TRBD1 (7 bases). Trimming shortened V by 8 bases and J by 5 bases, and 12 bases separated the two germline ends. CDR1 and CDR2 (germline): LNHDA, SQIVND (reference sequence). The CDR3 totals 12 residues. CDR3 loop: CASSRGVETQYF. CDR3 nucleotide sequence: TGTGCCAGTTCCAGGGGGGTCGAGACCCAGTACTTC.

This clone has a handful of counts. This chain connects TRBV6-5 to TRBJ1-5; D possibly corresponds to TRBD1 (6 bases). V was cut by 6 bases and J by 5 bases, with 14 bases left in between. Germline V gene sequence: CDR1 MNHEY, CDR2 SVGAGI. The CDR3 has 14 residues. The CDR3 sequence: CASRGQYKDQPQHF. Written as DNA, the CDR3 is TGTGCCAGCAGAGGACAGTATAAAGATCAGCCCCAGCATTTT.

The rearrangement joins TRBV5-1 to TRBJ2-7, with TRBD2 matching over 9 bases. The germline CDR1 and CDR2 sequences are SGHRS and YFSETQ. The CDR3 extends over 16 amino acids. V shed 1 base, J shed 0 bases, and the junction held 5 bases outside the gene matches. The CDR3 is CASSLSAGGSSYEQYF. The DNA of the CDR3 is TGCGCCAGCAGCTTGTCCGCGGGGGGGAGCTCCTACGAGCAGTACTTC.

This clone was observed a few times. The chain joins TRBV28 to TRBJ2-5; D gene unclear. Germline lookup yields CDR1 MDHEN and CDR2 SYDVKM. V was shortened by 5 bases and J by 3 bases, with 4 bases between the two germline ends. The CDR3 length is 11 residues. Here the CDR3 DNA reads TGTGCCAGCAGTCCAAAAGAGACCCAGTACTTC. As protein: CASSPKETQYF.

This clone appeared a few times. The chain employs TRBV9 and TRBJ1-6; D gene unclear. Trimming cost V 0 bases and J 8 bases, with 12 bases left between them. Germline V gene lookup returns CDR1 SGDLS and CDR2 YYNGEE. This CDR3 region has 15 residues. The CDR3 bases are TGTGCCAGCAGCGTAGCTCCGGGTCCGGATTCACCCCTCCACTTT. Translating it yields CASSVAPGPDSPLHF.

The chain employs TRBV28 and TRBJ1-1, with D maybe TRBD1 (6 bases). Germline V CDR1 and CDR2: MDHEN, SYDVKM. The CDR3 totals 15 residues. The V end lost 5 bases, the J end lost 1 base, and 14 bases lay between the germline ends. Here the CDR3 DNA reads TGTGCCAGCAGTCAAATACAGGGCGGGAACACTGAAGCTTTCTTT. This gives the protein CASSQIQGGNTEAFF.

The rearrangement links TRBV19 to TRBJ1-6; maybe TRBD1 (6 bases). The CDR3 sequence is 13 residues long. Deletions cut 4 bases from V and 12 bases from J, with 13 bases between. Germline CDR1 reads LNHDA; CDR2 reads SQIVND (reference sequence). The CDR3 sequence: CASSTFSGEPLHF. In nucleotides, the CDR3 is TGTGCCAGTAGTACCTTTTCAGGGGAACCCCTCCACTTT.

The CDR3 spells CASSPDQVGGELFF. As DNA, the CDR3 is TGTGCCAGCAGTCCTGACCAGGTTGGCGGGGAGCTGTTTTTT. The rearrangement links TRBV6-5 to TRBJ2-2, with D uncertain. The germline gives CDR1 MNHEY, CDR2 SVGAGI. This CDR3 region has 14 residues. Trimming took 5 bases from V and 7 from J, leaving 14 bases between them.

This clone was detected a few times. The V call is TRBV7-9, the J call TRBJ1-1; tentative D call: TRBD1 (6 bases). The CDR3 extends over 15 amino acids. The V end lost 7 bases, the J end lost 2 bases, and 17 bases lay between the germline ends. Germline CDR1 reads SEHNR; CDR2 reads FQNEAQ (reference sequence). This CDR3 reads CASTIALGANTEAFF. CDR3 in DNA: TGTGCCAGCACCATTGCCCTGGGGGCCAACACTGAAGCTTTCTTT.

V usage is TRBV4-1 and J usage is TRBJ2-5, with TRBD2 identical over 8 bases. This CDR3 has 15 amino acids. V was pared by 0 bases and J by 12 bases, with 12 bases of the junction left unmatched. The germline V gene has CDR1 MGHRA and CDR2 YSYEKL. CDR3 residues: CASSQDSKGGTRKYF. The CDR3 DNA follows: TGCGCCAGCAGCCAAGATAGTAAGGGGGGGACTAGGAAGTACTTC.

This chain links TRBV2 with TRBJ2-1; 7 bases map to TRBD2. The CDR3 runs to 12 residues. CDR1 and CDR2 from the germline V gene are SNHLY and FYNNEI. J was trimmed by 7 bases and V by 7 bases; bases with no gene match: 4. The CDR3: CASKRTSNEQFF. The CDR3, as DNA: TGTGCCAGCAAACGGACTAGTAATGAGCAGTTCTTC. The complete variable domain, with remaining parts taken from reference TRBV2 and TRBJ2-1, reads EPEVTQTPSHQVTQMGQEVILRCVPISNHLYFYWYRQILGQKVEFLVSFYNNEISEKSEIFDDQFSVERPDGSNFTLKIRSTKLEDSAMYFCASKRTSNEQFFGPGTRLTVL.

This clone was counted a single time. The chain has TRBV18 and TRBJ1-1; D is perhaps TRBD1 (6 bases). This CDR3 region has 14 residues. With 4 bases removed from V and 0 bases from J, the gap between germline ends came to 9 bases. Germline-derived CDR1 and CDR2 are KGHSH and LQKENI. CDR3 DNA: TGTGCCAGCTCACTCGGACAGATGAACACTGAAGCTTTCTTT. Translated, it gives CASSLGQMNTEAFF.

This chain joins TRBV18 and TRBJ2-7, with 9 positions matching TRBD1. The CDR3 extends over 16 amino acids. CDR1 and CDR2 from the germline V gene are KGHSH and LQKENI. The J segment lost 4 bases and the V segment lost 2 bases, leaving 9 bases of the junction unmatched. CDR3 residues: CASSPLPGQGVYEQYV. The CDR3 DNA reads TGTGCCAGCTCACCATTACCGGGACAGGGAGTTTACGAGCAGTACGTC.